One sample yielded the 5 T cell receptor beta chains listed below, sequenced in a study of cytomegalovirus exposure and HLA in healthy donors. Use of 60 Vbeta and 13 Jbeta primers characterized the PCR. This table comes from immunoSEQ multiplex PCR, and its TCRdb copy is limited to in-frame clones, with some not included. Here the sample spans around 180,000 clones, less than 85% being singletons. Sample: PBMCs. Every receptor here comes from a boy between 2 and 10 years old in good health and CMV-seronegative.

Concerning this clone: Distinct nucleotide sequences in the sample also encode this CDR3. CDR3 protein: CASSPSGANVLTF. The DNA of the CDR3 is TGCGCCAGCAGCCCCTCGGGGGCCAACGTCCTGACTTTC. This chain links TRBV5-1 with TRBJ2-6; the D is unclear. The CDR3 length is 13 residues. The germline gives CDR1 SGHRS, CDR2 YFSETQ. The V end was cut by 4 bases, the J end by 4 bases, with 6 bases between.

The rearrangement joins TRBV28 to TRBJ2-1; 13 bases agree with TRBD2. The germline gives CDR1 MDHEN, CDR2 SYDVKM. This CDR3 has 18 residues. V lost 4 bases and J lost 8; bases outside the gene matches: 14. CDR3 sequence reads: CASSSPSTGTSGMYEQFF. For the CDR3, the DNA is TGTGCCAGCAGTTCCCCATCGACCGGGACTAGCGGGATGTATGAGCAGTTCTTC.

The chain combines TRBV27 with TRBJ2-3; TRBD2 agrees at 10 bases. The junction had 3 bases not matched to a gene; V was cut back by 5 bases and J by 1 base. This CDR3 has 15 amino acids. Germline V gene data show CDR1 as MNHEY and CDR2 as SMNVEV (reference sequence). CDR3 coding DNA: TGTGCCAGCAGTATTGGACTAGCGGGCACAGATACGCAGTATTTT. Encoded protein: CASSIGLAGTDTQYF.

V gene TRBV5-5 combines with J gene TRBJ2-1; no definite D call. Germline loops: CDR1 SGHKS, CDR2 YYEKEE (reference sequence). Trimming took off 0 bases at V and 7 bases at J, with 14 bases between the two ends. The CDR3 spans 15 residues. In DNA form, the CDR3 reads TGTGCCAGCAGCTTGGGTACCCTAGGTCGGAATGAGCAGTTCTTC. Translation gives CASSLGTLGRNEQFF.

The gene calls are TRBV2 and TRBJ2-7; 8 nucleotides align to TRBD1. The CDR3 extends over 12 amino acids. The germline CDR1 and CDR2 sequences are SNHLY and FYNNEI. J was trimmed by 12 bases and V by 0 bases; bases with no gene match: 4. The CDR3 sequence: CASSEADRGPYV. CDR3 DNA: TGTGCCAGCAGTGAAGCCGACAGGGGTCCGTACGTC.